The clone carrying this T cell receptor beta chain was seen a handful of times. The antigen is undetermined. The sample originates from a study of vaccination and CD4 T cells after COVID-19. Looking at the study overall: Post-COVID sampling occurred a median approximately 100 days after diagnosis (range 35 to 161).

The treatment denotes: roughly 11-day PBMC culture with coronavirus spike peptide pools or control peptides (ViraFEST assay). Cultured CD4+ T cell DNA underwent sequencing with the Oncomine TCR Beta short-read assay. DNA came from CD4+ T cells after culture. TCRdb redid the calling of the PCR reads with MiXCR, one entry per CDR3 protein. The table has about 19,000 distinct CDR3 sequences, around 48% seen once; the top ten hold approximately 4%. General study results and limits: Convalescent patients were relatively few, and early post-infection timepoints were missing.

The CDR3 consists of 14 residues. With 0 bases removed from V and 3 bases from J, the gap between germline ends came to 9 bases. Germline V gene data show CDR1 as SEHNR and CDR2 as FQNEAQ (reference sequence). This receptor was taken from a human donor who had recovered from COVID-19. Sequenced material: CD4+ T cells from blood, cultured in vitro. The chain links TRBV7-9 to TRBJ2-7, with D tentatively TRBD1 (6 bases). CDR3 amino acids: CASSLASGDYEQYF. The CDR3 coding sequence is TGTGCCAGCAGCTTAGCGTCAGGGGACTACGAGCAGTACTTC.